This TCR beta chain was observed in a study of Ad26.COV2.S vaccination and SARS-CoV-2 variants. Study background: This donor came from the COV1001 trial of Ad26.COV2.S. Administration of Ad26.COV2.S was intramuscular, either once or twice 56 days apart. The study, taken as a whole, reports: Estimates derived from TCR breadth and depth analyses may have underestimated total T cell responses.

Treatment: roughly 19 received Ad26.COV2.S at low or high dose, single or two shots; five or six received placebo; per-sample allocation not given. The study sampled participants on day 63 after the first vaccine or placebo injection. Aged 18-55 years, donor was enrolled in Boston in about 2020. CDR1 WNHNN and CDR2 SYGVQD come from the germline V gene (reference sequence). Deletions cut 6 bases from V and 2 bases from J, with 7 bases between. This CDR3 is built from 12 residues. Of note for this clone: As yet, its antigen is unknown.

Sequencing used immunoSEQ multiplex PCR; TCRdb keeps in-frame clones, though not all of them. In the table there are around 320,000 clones, approximately 80% of which are singletons. This clonotype was sampled from a person between 18 and 65 years old who received the Ad26.COV2.S COVID-19 vaccine or a placebo. V and J are TRBV10-1 and TRBJ2-5; tentative D call: TRBD2 (5 bases). This sample comprised peripheral blood, obtained in a trial of Ad26.COV2.S vaccine versus placebo. CDR3 DNA: TGCGCCAGCAGCGGACTTCAAGAGACCCAGTACTTC. Translated: CASSGLQETQYF.